Listed below are T cell receptor beta chains from one sample, sequenced in a study of shared clonotypes between healthy human individuals. The protocol was immunoSEQ multiplex PCR, while the TCRdb copy is restricted to in-frame clones and leaves out a portion. The sample contains about 2 million clones, roughly 95% of which appear only once. Sequenced: naive CD8+ T cells sorted from blood. All receptors derive from a man aged 18 to 35 in good health. The CDR3 runs from the conserved cysteine through the conserved F or W. D genes are given only for firm matches. Clone size is not always given. Where it is, it says once, few, many or a class for expanded clones.

length,J,V,size,D,CDR3,DNA
9,TRBJ2-7,TRBV7-9,-,-,CASSRPASF,TGTGCCAGCAGCCGCCCAGCCTCGTTC
15,TRBJ2-7,TRBV21-1,-,-,CASSKALGEESEQYF,TGTGCCAGCAGCAAAGCGCTAGGGGAAGAGTCTGAGCAGTACTTC
12,TRBJ1-1,TRBV6-6,-,-,CATQEGNTEAFF,TGTGCCACCCAGGAAGGGAACACTGAAGCTTTCTTT
16,TRBJ2-3,TRBV28,few,-,CASSSTEVGGTDTQYF,TGTGCCAGCAGTTCAACCGAAGTCGGGGGCACAGATACGCAGTATTTT
13,TRBJ2-7,TRBV6-6,-,TRBD1,CASSATGSVEQYF,TGTGCCAGCAGTGCGACAGGGTCCGTCGAGCAGTACTTC
14,TRBJ1-3,TRBV6-5,-,-,CASSYSAAGNTIYF,TGTGCCAGCAGTTACTCGGCAGCTGGAAACACCATATATTTT
19,TRBJ2-1,TRBV7-8,-,TRBD2,CASSFGLAGGWSSYNEQFF,TGTGCCAGCAGCTTTGGACTAGCGGGGGGGTGGAGCTCCTACAATGAGCAGTTCTTC
14,TRBJ2-2,TRBV2,-,-,CASSEDTNTGELFF,TGTGCCAGCAGTGAAGACACGAACACCGGGGAGCTGTTTTTT
15,TRBJ2-3,TRBV27,-,-,CASSLIGSSTDTQYF,TGTGCCAGCAGTTTGATTGGTTCTAGCACAGATACGCAGTATTTT
15,TRBJ1-5,TRBV19,-,TRBD1,CASSIGQGWNQPQHF,TGTGCCAGTAGTATTGGACAGGGGTGGAATCAGCCCCAGCATTTT
15,TRBJ1-5,TRBV6-1,once,TRBD1,CASSNRDRGDQPQHF,TGTGCCAGCAGTAACCGGGACAGGGGCGATCAGCCCCAGCATTTT
14,TRBJ1-2,TRBV9,-,-,CASSVAPADYGYTF,TGTGCCAGCAGCGTAGCTCCCGCAGACTATGGCTACACCTTC
11,TRBJ2-7,TRBV29-1,-,-,CSVTILAEQYF,TGCAGCGTGACTATTCTAGCGGAGCAGTACTTC
17,TRBJ2-5,TRBV7-9,-,TRBD2,CASSRGLAGLPGETQYF,TGTGCCAGCAGCCGAGGACTAGCGGGACTTCCGGGCGAGACCCAGTACTTC
14,TRBJ2-7,TRBV27,-,TRBD2,CASSLTSGRWEQYF,TGTGCCAGCAGTTTAACTAGCGGGAGGTGGGAGCAGTACTTC
13,TRBJ2-7,TRBV4-1,-,-,CASSRGTTYEQYF,TGCGCCAGCAGTAGGGGAACTACGTACGAGCAGTACTTC
17,TRBJ1-4,TRBV11-2,-,-,CASSLDRAGSYGEKLFF,TGTGCCAGCAGCTTAGATAGAGCTGGCAGCTATGGGGAAAAACTGTTTTTT
16,TRBJ2-5,TRBV6-1,-,-,CASSELRGSAQETQYF,TGTGCCAGCAGTGAATTGAGGGGGAGCGCCCAAGAGACCCAGTACTTC
19,TRBJ2-3,TRBV10-3,-,TRBD2,CAISSPRLAGASSTDTQYF,TGTGCCATCAGTTCCCCAAGACTAGCGGGGGCGAGTAGCACAGATACGCAGTATTTT
13,TRBJ2-3,TRBV18,-,-,CASSPGRGDTQYF,TGTGCCAGCTCACCTGGACGGGGGGATACGCAGTATTTT
12,TRBJ2-5,TRBV25-1,-,-,CASSEGGPARYF,TGTGCCAGCAGTGAAGGGGGCCCGGCGAGGTACTTC
10,TRBJ2-5,TRBV11-2,-,-,CASSLDGVHF,TGTGCCAGCAGCTTAGATGGGGTCCACTTC
15,TRBJ1-2,TRBV2,-,-,CASSEVGQTNYGYTF,TGTGCCAGCAGTGAAGTTGGACAGACTAACTATGGCTACACCTTC
14,TRBJ2-3,TRBV10-1,-,-,CASSPGGLKDTQYF,TGCGCCAGCAGCCCAGGTGGGCTGAAAGATACGCAGTATTTT
14,TRBJ2-7,TRBV19,-,-,CASSIDLEGYEQYF,TGTGCCAGTAGTATAGATCTGGAGGGCTACGAGCAGTACTTC
16,TRBJ2-1,TRBV28,-,-,CASSLSDSIPYNEQFF,TGTGCCAGCAGTTTGAGCGACAGTATCCCCTACAATGAGCAGTTCTTC
14,TRBJ1-1,TRBV6-6,-,TRBD1,CASSFGQGSTEAFF,TGTGCCAGCAGTTTCGGACAGGGGAGCACTGAAGCTTTCTTT
17,TRBJ1-6,TRBV21-1,once,-,CASSTLTGRNPNSPLHF,TGTGCCAGCAGCACCCTTACCGGCAGGAACCCCAATTCACCCCTCCACTTT
13,TRBJ1-1,TRBV13,-,-,CASSSRGDTEAFF,TGTGCCAGCAGCTCCCGGGGGGACACTGAAGCTTTCTTT
15,TRBJ2-7,TRBV7-8,once,-,CASSFSYGDSSEQYF,TGTGCCAGCAGCTTCTCTTACGGGGACTCATCCGAGCAGTACTTC
15,TRBJ2-1,TRBV6-5,-,-,CASSYQGISYNEQFF,TGTGCCAGCAGTTACCAAGGGATCTCCTACAATGAGCAGTTCTTC
15,TRBJ2-1,TRBV5-1,-,TRBD2,CASSLLAGGPNEQFF,TGCGCCAGCAGCTTACTAGCGGGGGGGCCGAATGAGCAGTTCTTC
15,TRBJ2-5,TRBV27,-,-,CASSLVMRGGETQYF,TGTGCCAGCAGTTTAGTTATGCGGGGTGGAGAGACCCAGTACTTC
12,TRBJ1-2,TRBV7-2,-,-,CASSLGDLGYTF,TGTGCCAGCAGCTTAGGGGACCTTGGCTACACCTTC
15,TRBJ1-5,TRBV5-8,-,-,CASSLLGGSNQPQHF,TGTGCCAGCAGCCTGCTCGGGGGAAGCAATCAGCCCCAGCATTTT
16,TRBJ2-7,TRBV7-6,-,-,CASSPHRAPLSYEQYF,TGTGCCAGCAGCCCACACAGGGCGCCACTCTCCTACGAGCAGTACTTC
16,TRBJ1-1,TRBV19,-,-,CASSIGGSPAVTEAFF,TGTGCCAGTAGTATAGGCGGCAGTCCTGCGGTTACTGAAGCTTTCTTT
16,TRBJ1-3,TRBV7-2,-,-,CASSSLTRGSGNTIYF,TGTGCCAGCAGCTCCCTTACAAGAGGATCTGGAAACACCATATATTTT
14,TRBJ1-1,TRBV7-3,-,TRBD1,CASSPTGGKAEAFF,TGTGCCAGCAGCCCAACAGGGGGCAAGGCTGAAGCTTTCTTT
15,TRBJ2-4,TRBV27,-,TRBD1,CASSPRQGAKNIQYF,TGTGCCAGCAGTCCTCGACAGGGAGCCAAAAACATTCAGTACTTC
15,TRBJ2-7,TRBV4-2,-,-,CASSQVGDSSYEQYF,TGTGCCAGCAGCCAAGTAGGAGACAGTTCCTACGAGCAGTACTTC
14,TRBJ2-7,TRBV27,few,-,CASSLSGRTYEQYF,TGTGCCAGCAGTTTATCGGGCAGGACCTACGAGCAGTACTTC
15,TRBJ2-5,TRBV7-9,-,-,CASSFNRGLQETQYF,TGTGCCAGCAGCTTTAACCGGGGCCTCCAAGAGACCCAGTACTTC
12,TRBJ1-6,TRBV11-2,-,-,CASSFLDSPLHF,TGTGCCAGCAGCTTCCTGGACTCACCCCTCCACTTT
14,TRBJ1-2,TRBV6-6,few,TRBD1,CASSYQQGARGYTF,TGTGCCAGCAGTTACCAACAGGGGGCAAGAGGCTACACCTTC
14,TRBJ1-5,TRBV27,once,TRBD1,CASSIRGSNQPQHF,TGTGCCAGCAGTATCAGGGGGAGCAATCAGCCCCAGCATTTT
15,TRBJ2-7,TRBV6-6,-,-,CASSSDGGFGYEQYF,TGTGCCAGCAGTTCGGACGGTGGATTTGGCTACGAGCAGTACTTC
14,TRBJ1-4,TRBV5-1,-,-,CASSLEQISEKLFF,TGCGCCAGCAGCTTAGAACAGATTTCGGAAAAACTGTTTTTT
15,TRBJ1-6,TRBV27,-,-,CASTPGPGRNSPLHF,TGTGCCAGCACTCCCGGTCCAGGACGGAATTCACCCCTCCACTTT
13,TRBJ2-5,TRBV7-9,-,-,CASSLPSYKTQYF,TGTGCCAGCAGCTTACCTAGCTATAAGACCCAGTACTTC
14,TRBJ2-7,TRBV7-8,-,TRBD1,CASSGRDRVYEQYF,TGTGCCAGCAGCGGCCGGGACAGGGTCTACGAGCAGTACTTC
15,TRBJ2-7,TRBV28,-,TRBD1,CASSPSGTASYEQYF,TGTGCCAGCAGTCCTTCCGGGACAGCCTCCTACGAGCAGTACTTC
14,TRBJ2-7,TRBV10-2,-,-,CASSELGEEYEQYF,TGCGCCAGCAGTGAGTTGGGGGAGGAGTACGAGCAGTACTTC
14,TRBJ1-6,TRBV7-6,-,-,CASRPGGGRSPLHF,TGTGCCAGCAGACCGGGGGGGGGCCGATCACCCCTCCACTTT
14,TRBJ2-7,TRBV10-1,-,TRBD1,CASSSRDRGSEQYF,TGCGCCAGCAGTAGCCGGGACAGGGGTTCCGAGCAGTACTTC
15,TRBJ2-7,TRBV5-1,-,-,CASSLRQGGSYEQYF,TGCGCCAGCAGCTTGAGGCAGGGGGGCTCCTACGAGCAGTACTTC